This entry concerns a single T cell receptor (beta chain). The CDR3 is 12 amino acids. The germline V and J ends were trimmed by 4 bases and 2 bases, with 6 bases remaining between them. CDR1 MDHEN and CDR2 SYDVKM come from the germline V gene. The sample comes from a study of immune evolution from preneoplasia to lung adenocarcinoma. Sequenced by immunoSEQ multiplex PCR; TCRdb stores in-frame clones only, minus some. The sample includes under 8,000 clones, over 60% of them seen just once. Histologic diagnosis was independently verified by two lung pathologists. Sequencing was carried out using FFPE minimally invasive lung adenocarcinoma tissue. This TCR was sampled from a person aged 55-80 years with lung adenocarcinoma. V is TRBV28 and J is TRBJ2-7; unclear D gene. The CDR3, as DNA: TGTGCCAGCAGTTGGGGAACCTACGAGCAGTACTTC. It encodes CASSWGTYEQYF.